Following are 11 T cell receptor beta chains from one sample sequenced in a study of T cell repertoires in cytomegalovirus infection. TCRdb called the reads again in MiXCR, with one record for every CDR3 protein. The sample contains some 350,000 distinct CDR3 sequences, approximately 18% of which appear only once. Input material: PBMCs. These receptor sequences come from a human donor in good health (CMV status not recorded). Some clones in this sample may be carry-over from other donors' samples.

J is TRBJ2-1 and V is TRBV7-6, with D tentatively TRBD2 (6 bases). The V gene lost 4 bases and the J gene lost 9 bases, with 19 bases spanning the gap. CDR3 length equals 15 residues. Germline V gene data show CDR1 as SGHVS and CDR2 as FNYEAQ. CDR3 DNA sequence: TGTGCCAGCAGCTCTGCGGGACTCGCCCCCTTTGAGCAGTTCTTC. It is translated as CASSSAGLAPFEQFF.

The chain has TRBV2 and TRBJ2-1; D is ambiguous. V lost 0 bases and J lost 3, with 6 bases in between. Germline V gene data show CDR1 as SNHLY and CDR2 as FYNNEI. The CDR3 spans 14 residues. In DNA form, the CDR3 reads TGTGCCAGCAGTGAAGCCAATAGCTACAATGAGCAGTTCTTC. This encodes CASSEANSYNEQFF.

The table lists this clonotype with a few counts. This rearrangement joins TRBV10-3 to TRBJ1-4, with D perhaps matching TRBD1 (5 bases). CDR1 is ENHRY, CDR2 SYGVKD, per germline. CDR3 length equals 14 residues. V lost 3 bases and J 4 bases, leaving 9 bases between the germline ends. The DNA of the CDR3 is TGTGCCATCAGTGATCGGGGCCTTAATGAAAAACTGTTTTTT. Amino acids: CAISDRGLNEKLFF.

Turning to this clonotype: One end of the junction is discordant with germline, which a read error may explain. The genes are TRBV19 and TRBJ2-1, with 9 positions matching TRBD2. This CDR3 comprises 15 residues. Germline CDR1 reads LNHDA; CDR2 reads SQIVND (reference sequence). CDR3 sequence: CASSHSGSRKDEQLF. DNA of the CDR3: TGTGCCAGTAGTCATAGCGGGAGTCGCAAGGATGAGCAGTTATTC.

This clonotype was observed a few times. The chain couples TRBV20-1 to TRBJ2-7; TRBD2 is a possible D gene (5 bases). V was shortened by 4 bases and J by 4 bases, with 11 bases between the two germline ends. Germline lookup yields CDR1 DFQATT and CDR2 SNEGSKA (reference sequence). This CDR3 is 12 amino acids long. CDR3: CSATLEGYEQYF. As DNA, the CDR3 is TGCAGTGCTACACTAGAAGGGTACGAGCAGTACTTC.

This clonotype has at least ten counts. The chain recombines TRBV4-3 with TRBJ1-5; D is ambiguous. The CDR3 is made up of 16 amino acids. Trimming cost V 5 bases and J 0 bases, with 14 bases left between them. Germline CDR1 is LGHNA and CDR2 is YSLEER. The CDR3 DNA follows: TGCGCCAGCAGCAAGAGGCCTGGATATAGCAATCAGCCCCAGCATTTT. It translates to CASSKRPGYSNQPQHF.

In its sample, this clonotype was seen a few times. The genes are TRBV18 and TRBJ2-7, with TRBD1 matching over 8 bases. The CDR3 consists of 14 residues. Germline V CDR1 and CDR2: KGHSH, LQKENI. V shed 5 bases, J shed 2 bases, and the junction held 5 bases outside the gene matches. CDR3 sequence reads: CASSLDRATYEQYF. In nucleotides, the CDR3 is TGTGCCAGCTCATTGGACAGGGCCACCTACGAGCAGTACTTC.

This clonotype has at least ten counts. This sequence joins TRBV7-2 and TRBJ1-1; TRBD1 might be the D (6 bases). The V gene's germline CDR1 is SGHTA and CDR2 FQGNSA. This CDR3 has 12 amino acids. With 4 bases removed from V and 11 bases from J, the gap between germline ends came to 14 bases. CDR3 loop: CASSYRDHRAFF. Written as DNA, the CDR3 is TGTGCCAGCAGCTACAGGGATCATCGGGCTTTCTTT.

This clonotype was found many times. The V gene is TRBV7-2, the J gene TRBJ1-4, with D possibly matching TRBD1 (5 bases). This CDR3 is built from 15 residues. Deletions cut 1 base from V and 5 bases from J, with 11 bases between. Germline V lookup: CDR1 SGHTA, CDR2 FQGNSA. The CDR3 DNA reads TGTGCCAGCAGCTTAGTATGGGGGGAGAATGAAAAACTGTTTTTT. The encoded protein is CASSLVWGENEKLFF.

In its sample, this clonotype was seen many times. The rearrangement joins TRBV7-2 to TRBJ2-4; D is ambiguous. The CDR3 loop spans 14 amino acids. Trimming left V 1 base short and J 1 base short, with 5 bases between. Germline CDR1 is SGHTA and CDR2 is FQGNSA. Here the CDR3 DNA reads TGTGCCAGCAGCTTAGACGGCGCCAAAAACATTCAGTACTTC. This gives the protein CASSLDGAKNIQYF.

The chain recombines TRBV20-1 with TRBJ2-7, with unresolved D. V was clipped by 1 base and J by 2 bases, with 6 bases between them. The CDR3 loop spans 12 amino acids. Germline-derived CDR1 and CDR2 are DFQATT and SNEGSKA (reference sequence). The CDR3 nucleotides are TGCAGTGCTAGAGGAAGACCCTACGAGCAGTACTTC. It specifies CSARGRPYEQYF.